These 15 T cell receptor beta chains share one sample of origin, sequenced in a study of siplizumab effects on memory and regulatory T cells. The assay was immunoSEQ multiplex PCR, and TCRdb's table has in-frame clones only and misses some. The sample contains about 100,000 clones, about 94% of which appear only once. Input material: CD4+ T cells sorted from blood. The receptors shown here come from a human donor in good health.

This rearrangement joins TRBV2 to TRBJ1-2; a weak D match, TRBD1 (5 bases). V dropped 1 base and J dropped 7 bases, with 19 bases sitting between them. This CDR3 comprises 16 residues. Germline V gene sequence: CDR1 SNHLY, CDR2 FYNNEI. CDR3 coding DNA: TGTGCCAGCAGTGAAGTGTCTCCAGGGTTCGGTGCTGGCTACACCTTC. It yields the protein CASSEVSPGFGAGYTF.

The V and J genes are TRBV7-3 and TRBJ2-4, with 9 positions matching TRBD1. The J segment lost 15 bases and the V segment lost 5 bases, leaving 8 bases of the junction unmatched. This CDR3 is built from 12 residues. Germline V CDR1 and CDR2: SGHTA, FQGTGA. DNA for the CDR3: TGTGCCAGCAGCCCCGGACAGGGGTTATTGTACTTC. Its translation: CASSPGQGLLYF. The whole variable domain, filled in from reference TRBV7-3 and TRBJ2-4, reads GAGVSQTPSNKVTEKGKYVELRCDPISGHTALYWYRQSLGQGPEFLIYFQGTGAADDSGLPNDRFFAVRPEGSVSTLKIQRTERGDSAVYLCASSPGQGLLYFGAGTRLSVL.

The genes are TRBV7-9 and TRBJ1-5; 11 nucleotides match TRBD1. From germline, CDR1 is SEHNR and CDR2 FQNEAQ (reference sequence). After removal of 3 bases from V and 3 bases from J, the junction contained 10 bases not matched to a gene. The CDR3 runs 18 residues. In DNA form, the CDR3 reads TGTGCCAGCAGCTTGGGGGACAGGGGGACCGGGGTCAATCAGCCCCAGCATTTT. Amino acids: CASSLGDRGTGVNQPQHF.

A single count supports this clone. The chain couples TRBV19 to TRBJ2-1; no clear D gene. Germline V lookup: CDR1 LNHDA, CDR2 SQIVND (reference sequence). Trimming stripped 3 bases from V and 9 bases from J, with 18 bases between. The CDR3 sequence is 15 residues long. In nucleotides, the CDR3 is TGTGCCAGTAGTATGCAAGTGTCCCCTTTTGGTGAGCAGTTCTTC. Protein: CASSMQVSPFGEQFF.

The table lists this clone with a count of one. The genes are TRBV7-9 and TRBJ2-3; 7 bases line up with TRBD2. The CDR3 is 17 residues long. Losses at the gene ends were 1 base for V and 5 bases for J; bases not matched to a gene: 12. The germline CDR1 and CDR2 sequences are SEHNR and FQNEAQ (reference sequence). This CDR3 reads CASSLGTRREIVDTQYF. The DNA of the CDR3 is TGTGCCAGCAGCTTAGGTACCAGGCGGGAGATCGTAGATACGCAGTATTTT.

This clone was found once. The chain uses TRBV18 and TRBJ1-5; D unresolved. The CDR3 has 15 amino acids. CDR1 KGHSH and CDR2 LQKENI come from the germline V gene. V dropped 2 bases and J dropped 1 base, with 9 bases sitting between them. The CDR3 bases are TGTGCCAGCTCACCAGACCAGATAAGCAATCAGCCCCAGCATTTT. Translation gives CASSPDQISNQPQHF. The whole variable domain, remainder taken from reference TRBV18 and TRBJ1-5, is NAGVMQNPRHLVRRRGQEARLRCSPMKGHSHVYWYRQLPEEGLKFMVYLQKENIIDESGMPKERFSAEFPKEGPSILRIQQVVRGDSAAYFCASSPDQISNQPQHFGDGTRLSIL.

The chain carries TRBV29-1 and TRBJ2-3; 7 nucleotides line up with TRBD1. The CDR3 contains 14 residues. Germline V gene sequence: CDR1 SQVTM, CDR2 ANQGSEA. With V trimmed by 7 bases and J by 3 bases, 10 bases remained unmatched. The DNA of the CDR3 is TGCAGCGGAGAAACGACAGGGAAAACAGATACGCAGTATTTT. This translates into CSGETTGKTDTQYF.

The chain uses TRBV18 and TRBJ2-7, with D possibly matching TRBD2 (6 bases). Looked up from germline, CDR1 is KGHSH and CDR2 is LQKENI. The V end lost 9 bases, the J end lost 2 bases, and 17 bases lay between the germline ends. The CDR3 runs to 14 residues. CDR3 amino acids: CASHRDLVPYEQYF. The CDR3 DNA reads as TGTGCCAGTCACCGGGACTTAGTTCCCTACGAGCAGTACTTC.

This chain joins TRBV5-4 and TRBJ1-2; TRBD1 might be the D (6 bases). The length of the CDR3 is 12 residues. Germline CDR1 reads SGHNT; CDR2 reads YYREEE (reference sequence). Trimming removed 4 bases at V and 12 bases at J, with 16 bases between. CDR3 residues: CASSVRGGADTF. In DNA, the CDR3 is TGTGCCAGCAGCGTAAGGGGGGGCGCCGACACCTTC.

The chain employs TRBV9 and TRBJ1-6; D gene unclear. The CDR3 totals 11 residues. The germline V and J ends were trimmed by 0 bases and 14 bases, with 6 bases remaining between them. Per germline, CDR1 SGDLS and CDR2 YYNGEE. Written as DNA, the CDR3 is TGTGCCAGCAGCGTAGGATCTACCCTCCACTTT. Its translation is CASSVGSTLHF.

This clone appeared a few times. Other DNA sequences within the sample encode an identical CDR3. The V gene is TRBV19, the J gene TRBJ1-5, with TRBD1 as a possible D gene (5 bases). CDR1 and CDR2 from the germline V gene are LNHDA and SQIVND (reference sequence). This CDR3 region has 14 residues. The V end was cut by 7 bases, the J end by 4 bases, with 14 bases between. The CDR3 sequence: CASTLGGKNQPQHF. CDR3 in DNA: TGTGCCAGTACCCTGGGGGGTAAGAATCAGCCCCAGCATTTT.

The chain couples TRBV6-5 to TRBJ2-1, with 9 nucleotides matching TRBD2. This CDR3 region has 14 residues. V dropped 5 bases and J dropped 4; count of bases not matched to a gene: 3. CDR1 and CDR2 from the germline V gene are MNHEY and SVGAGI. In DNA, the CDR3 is TGTGCCAGCAGTAGGGCGGGAGGGTACAATGAGCAGTTCTTC. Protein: CASSRAGGYNEQFF.

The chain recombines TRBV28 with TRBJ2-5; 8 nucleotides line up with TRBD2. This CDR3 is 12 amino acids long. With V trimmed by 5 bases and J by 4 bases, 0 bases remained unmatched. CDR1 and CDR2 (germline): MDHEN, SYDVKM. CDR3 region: CASSLAGETQYF. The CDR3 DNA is TGTGCCAGCAGTCTAGCGGGAGAGACCCAGTACTTC.

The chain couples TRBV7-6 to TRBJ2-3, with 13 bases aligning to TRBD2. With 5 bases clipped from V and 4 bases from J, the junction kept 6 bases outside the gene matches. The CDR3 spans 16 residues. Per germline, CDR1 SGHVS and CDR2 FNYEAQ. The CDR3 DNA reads TGTGCCAGCAGCCCTCAACTAGCGGGGGGGGCAGATACGCAGTATTTT. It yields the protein CASSPQLAGGADTQYF.

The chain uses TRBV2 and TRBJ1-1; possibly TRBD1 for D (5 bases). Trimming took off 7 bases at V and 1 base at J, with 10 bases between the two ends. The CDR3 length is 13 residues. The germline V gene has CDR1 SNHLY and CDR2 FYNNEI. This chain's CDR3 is CASTGPWNTEAFF. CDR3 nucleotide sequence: TGTGCCAGCACAGGGCCCTGGAACACTGAAGCTTTCTTT.